This is a list of T cell receptor beta chains from one sample in a study of blood T cells in healthy people across ages. Using its own MiXCR run on the 5' RACE reads, TCRdb lists one record per CDR3 protein. This table has about 1.6 million distinct CDR3 sequences, about 32% appearing once. Sequencing was performed on blood. These receptors all come from a young woman in good health. CDR3s include the opening cysteine and the closing phenylalanine or tryptophan. The order of the fields is CDR3 DNA, CDR3 protein, V gene, D gene, J gene, clone size. The D gene is left open where the match is weak. Rows may omit the clone size; those that give it use once, few, many or a size class.

DNA: TGTGCCAGCAGCCCTGCATTTGACAGGGAGTCCTACGAGCAGTACTTC
CDR3: CASSPAFDRESYEQYF
V: TRBV7-9
D: TRBD1
J: TRBJ2-7
size: many

DNA: TGTGCCAGCAGCTTAGTGGGTACTAGCGGGCAGACCCAGTACTTC
CDR3: CASSLVGTSGQTQYF
V: TRBV7-2
D: TRBD2
J: TRBJ2-5
size: few

DNA: TGCGCCAGCAGCAACTCGACTAGCGGGAGAACCCAGTACTTC
CDR3: CASSNSTSGRTQYF
V: TRBV5-1
D: TRBD2
J: TRBJ2-5
size: NA

DNA: TGCAGCGTTGGTGGCTACAGGGGGCTCTACGAGCAGTACTTC
CDR3: CSVGGYRGLYEQYF
V: TRBV29-1
D: TRBD1
J: TRBJ2-7
size: few

DNA: TGTGCCACCAGCAAGGACAGTCAAGAGACCCAGTACTTC
CDR3: CATSKDSQETQYF
V: TRBV15
D: NA
J: TRBJ2-5
size: NA

DNA: TGTGCCACCAGCAACCCCGGGACAGTGGACTATGGCTACACCTTC
CDR3: CATSNPGTVDYGYTF
V: TRBV15
D: TRBD1
J: TRBJ1-2
size: few

DNA: TGTGCCAGCAACGATAAGGACACAGCCTACGAGCAGTACTTC
CDR3: CASNDKDTAYEQYF
V: TRBV2
D: NA
J: TRBJ2-7
size: NA

DNA: TGTGCCAGCAGTTACTTAGGGAGCAATGAGCAGTTCTTC
CDR3: CASSYLGSNEQFF
V: TRBV27
D: NA
J: TRBJ2-1
size: few

DNA: TGTGCCACCAGCAGAGACCTTGGTAGCGGTCAGCCCCAGCATTTT
CDR3: CATSRDLGSGQPQHF
V: TRBV15
D: NA
J: TRBJ1-5
size: NA

DNA: TGCGCCAGCAGCCAAGTTGCTGGTGACAGGGGCTATGGCTACACCTTC
CDR3: CASSQVAGDRGYGYTF
V: TRBV4-1
D: TRBD1
J: TRBJ1-2
size: few

DNA: TGCGCCAGCAGCACCAACAGGGACACTGAAGCTTTCTTT
CDR3: CASSTNRDTEAFF
V: TRBV5-1
D: NA
J: TRBJ1-1
size: NA

DNA: TGCAGTGCTAGGGGGACTAGCGGGAGGGCGGCAGATACGCAGTATTTT
CDR3: CSARGTSGRAADTQYF
V: TRBV20-1
D: TRBD2
J: TRBJ2-3
size: NA

DNA: TGTGCCAGCAGCCTTAGGGGAAGGAATGAAAAACTGTTTTTT
CDR3: CASSLRGRNEKLFF
V: TRBV21-1
D: NA
J: TRBJ1-4
size: NA

DNA: TGTGCCAGCAGCTCCGGGGTCAGAGGGCTAGGGGGTCGGAATGAGCAGTTCTTC
CDR3: CASSSGVRGLGGRNEQFF
V: TRBV7-3
D: NA
J: TRBJ2-1
size: few

DNA: TGTGCCAGTAGTATTATGTACAGGGGACAAGAGAGCCAGTACTTC
CDR3: CASSIMYRGQESQYF
V: TRBV19
D: TRBD1
J: TRBJ2-5
size: NA

DNA: TGCAGCGTGCAGTACAGGGCGGACACTGAAGCTTTCTTT
CDR3: CSVQYRADTEAFF
V: TRBV29-1
D: NA
J: TRBJ1-1
size: NA

DNA: TGCAGTGCTAGTATCCAGGACAAAAACATTCAGTACTTC
CDR3: CSASIQDKNIQYF
V: TRBV20-1
D: NA
J: TRBJ2-4
size: NA